This section outlines one T cell receptor beta chain sequence together with its context. Antigen: not known. Blood libraries mostly used roughly 500 ng genomic DNA, six replicates each. TCRdb's copy holds only in-frame clones and misses some; the assay was immunoSEQ multiplex PCR. Here the sample spans roughly 14,000 clones, about 74% being singletons. These data are taken from a study of neoadjuvant anti-PD-1 for oral cavity cancer. Time point meaning: after neoadjuvant nivolumab, at surgical resection. Germline CDR1 reads SGHDN; CDR2 reads FVKESK. The ends were cut back, 4 bases at V and 1 base at J, with 12 bases in the middle. CDR3 length equals 15 residues. Study-wide points: Post-nivolumab, blood T cell clonality was significantly elevated in non-responders.

The sample here was PBMCs, taken after nivolumab (anti-PD-1) treatment. The source is a person between 40 and 85 years old with oral cavity squamous cell carcinoma. The J gene is TRBJ2-3, the V gene TRBV14; tentatively, D is TRBD1 or TRBD2 (6 bases each). Here the CDR3 reads CASSRRDTRTDTQYF. The DNA for the CDR3 is TGTGCCAGCAGCCGGCGGGACACCCGCACAGATACGCAGTATTTT.